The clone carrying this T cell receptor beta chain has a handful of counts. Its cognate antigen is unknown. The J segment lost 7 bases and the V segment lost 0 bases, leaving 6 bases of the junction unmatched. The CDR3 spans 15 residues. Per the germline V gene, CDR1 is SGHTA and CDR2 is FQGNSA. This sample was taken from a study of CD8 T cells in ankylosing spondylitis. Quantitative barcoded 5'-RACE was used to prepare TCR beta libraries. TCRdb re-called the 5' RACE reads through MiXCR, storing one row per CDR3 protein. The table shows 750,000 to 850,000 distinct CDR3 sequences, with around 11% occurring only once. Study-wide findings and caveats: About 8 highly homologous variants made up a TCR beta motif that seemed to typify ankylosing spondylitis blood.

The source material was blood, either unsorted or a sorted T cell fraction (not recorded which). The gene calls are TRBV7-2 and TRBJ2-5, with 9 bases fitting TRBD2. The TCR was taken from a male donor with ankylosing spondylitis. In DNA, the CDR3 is TGTGCCAGCAGCTTAGCAGGACTAGCGTCGGGGACCCAGTACTTC. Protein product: CASSLAGLASGTQYF. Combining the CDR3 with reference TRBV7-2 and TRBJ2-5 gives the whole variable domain GAGVSQSPSNKVTEKGKDVELRCDPISGHTALYWYRQSLGQGLEFLIYFQGNSAPDKSGLPSDRFSAERTGGSVSTLTIQRTQQEDSAVYLCASSLAGLASGTQYFGPGTRLLVL.